What follows are 14 T cell receptor beta chains derived from one specimen sequenced in a study of blood T cell repertoires in COVID-19. Measured with immunoSEQ multiplex PCR; TCRdb has only the in-frame clones, and not every one. The data show under 150,000 clones, more than 70% seen once. The sample taken for sequencing was peripheral blood. The receptors derive from a man between 60 and 75 years old with acute or convalescent COVID-19.

The V gene is TRBV5-1, the J gene TRBJ2-3; 8 bases map to TRBD2. Germline loops: CDR1 SGHRS, CDR2 YFSETQ. CDR3 size: 14 residues. J was trimmed by 11 bases and V by 7 bases; bases with no gene match: 15. Here the CDR3 reads CASVTGLGSLKQYF. The CDR3 coding sequence is TGCGCCAGCGTAACGGGACTAGGAAGTCTAAAGCAGTATTTT.

The genes are TRBV3-1 (or the pseudogene TRBV3-2) and TRBJ1-1, with 7 bases that match TRBD1. Germline V lookup: CDR1 LGHDT, CDR2 YNNKEL (reference sequence). The CDR3 consists of 16 residues. Losses at the gene ends were 1 base for V and 3 bases for J; bases not matched to a gene: 8. This CDR3 reads CASSQVTGVRDTEAFF. The CDR3 region has the DNA TGTGCCAGCAGCCAAGTAACAGGGGTTAGGGACACTGAAGCTTTCTTT.

The chain recombines TRBV7-9 with TRBJ1-2; 8 nucleotides align to TRBD1. The germline CDR1 and CDR2 sequences are SEHNR and FQNEAQ (reference sequence). The CDR3 contains 14 residues. The V segment lost 8 bases and the J segment 2 bases; nucleotides outside the gene matches: 7. The CDR3 sequence: CASQGQGENYGYTF. The CDR3, as DNA: TGTGCCAGCCAAGGACAGGGTGAAAACTATGGCTACACCTTC.

This chain connects TRBV3-1 (or the pseudogene TRBV3-2) to TRBJ1-3; 7 nucleotides match TRBD1. The length of the CDR3 is 15 residues. Trimming removed 4 bases from V and 0 bases from J; junction bases left unmatched: 3. Germline loops: CDR1 LGHDT, CDR2 YNNKEL (reference sequence). The CDR3, as DNA: TGTGCCAGCAGCCCAGGGGGACGCTCTGGAAACACCATATATTTT. It codes for CASSPGGRSGNTIYF.

The chain employs TRBV14 and TRBJ2-7; the match to TRBD2 covers 7 bases. With 5 bases clipped from V and 7 bases from J, the junction kept 11 bases outside the gene matches. The CDR3 loop spans 14 amino acids. The germline V gene encodes CDR1 SGHDN and CDR2 FVKESK. The CDR3 region has the DNA TGTGCCAGCAGCTTCGCTAGCGGAGCCCTGGAGCAGTACTTC. Its protein product is CASSFASGALEQYF.

J is TRBJ2-7 and V is TRBV7-6; no reliable D call. The length of the CDR3 is 15 residues. Trimming left V 4 bases short and J 0 bases short, with 13 bases between. Germline V CDR1 and CDR2: SGHVS, FNYEAQ. The CDR3 DNA sequence: TGTGCCAGCAGCTATCGAGGCGGCAGCTCCTACGAGCAGTACTTC. Amino acid sequence: CASSYRGGSSYEQYF.

CDR3 bases: TGTGCCAGCAGTTTGGGACATGTGTTGGGCTACACCTTC. This sequence encodes CASSLGHVLGYTF. The chain uses TRBV28 and TRBJ1-2; tentative D call: TRBD1 (6 bases). CDR1 is MDHEN and CDR2 is SYDVKM in the germline V gene. V was cut by 3 bases and J by 8 bases, with 13 bases left in between. This CDR3 is 13 amino acids long.

The chain uses TRBV6-5 and TRBJ1-5, with 10 nucleotides matching TRBD1. Trimming took 6 bases from V and 6 from J; bases not matched to a gene: 5. This CDR3 spans 14 amino acids. The germline gives CDR1 MNHEY, CDR2 SVGAGI. Written as DNA, the CDR3 is TGTGCCAGCAGACCTGGGACAGGGGTTCAGCCCCAGCATTTT. Amino acids: CASRPGTGVQPQHF.

The chain has TRBV2 and TRBJ1-5; tentative D call: TRBD1 (5 bases). The V gene's germline CDR1 is SNHLY and CDR2 FYNNEI. V dropped 2 bases and J dropped 7 bases, with 15 bases sitting between them. There are 15 residues in the CDR3. The CDR3 DNA follows: TGTGCCAGCAGTGAATGGTGGGGCCCGAAACAGCCCCAGCATTTT. This translates into CASSEWWGPKQPQHF.

The chain carries TRBV19 and TRBJ1-1; maybe TRBD1 (5 bases). Germline V gives CDR1 LNHDA, CDR2 SQIVND (reference sequence). The CDR3 is 14 residues long. V was trimmed by 6 bases and J by 0 bases, leaving 11 bases between them. CDR3 DNA sequence: TGTGCCAGTAGATCGACAGAGTTGAACACTGAAGCTTTCTTT. Translating gives CASRSTELNTEAFF.

J is TRBJ1-6 and V is TRBV19, with a possible D match to TRBD1 (6 bases). The CDR3 loop spans 13 amino acids. The germline CDR1 and CDR2 sequences are LNHDA and SQIVND (reference sequence). Trimming cost V 10 bases and J 6 bases, with 13 bases left between them. The CDR3 DNA sequence: TGTGCCACCCAACAGGGTGGTAATTCACCCCTCCACTTT. Amino acids: CATQQGGNSPLHF.

The chain couples TRBV5-1 to TRBJ2-6; TRBD1 matches at 10 bases. CDR3 size: 17 residues. Losses at the gene ends were 6 bases for V and 3 bases for J; bases not matched to a gene: 9. Germline assignment: CDR1 SGHRS and CDR2 YFSETQ. The CDR3 region has the DNA TGCGCCAGCACCGCCGGGACAGGGGTGAGTGGGGCCAACGTCCTGACTTTC. Translation gives CASTAGTGVSGANVLTF.

The V and J genes are TRBV11-2 and TRBJ2-2; 9 nucleotides agree with TRBD2. Germline V gene lookup returns CDR1 SGHAT and CDR2 FQNNGV. The CDR3 loop spans 19 amino acids. V shed 1 base, J shed 4 bases, and the junction held 13 bases outside the gene matches. CDR3 sequence: CASSLVSLYGTSSTGELFF. The CDR3 nucleotides are TGTGCCAGCAGCTTAGTGAGTTTATACGGGACTAGCTCCACCGGGGAGCTGTTTTTT.

The rearrangement links TRBV5-5 to TRBJ1-4; TRBD1 agrees at 10 bases. The V gene's germline CDR1 is SGHKS and CDR2 YYEKEE (reference sequence). V shed 7 bases, J shed 0 bases, and the junction held 9 bases outside the gene matches. The CDR3 is 17 residues long. The CDR3 here is CASLAGTGASTNEKLFF. DNA for the CDR3: TGTGCCAGCCTGGCGGGGACAGGGGCCTCAACTAATGAAAAACTGTTTTTT.